A single sample is the source of the 5 T cell receptor beta chains below, sequenced in a study of molecular identifiers for immune sequencing clone quantification. MiXCR, run by TCRdb on the PCR reads, gives a single entry per CDR3 protein. The sample includes 550,000 to 750,000 distinct CDR3 sequences, just under 20% of them seen just once. Sequences were obtained from naive CD8+ T cells from blood, with Jurkat cell RNA spiked in. Noted subset: FACS-sorted CD8+CD4-CCR7+CD45RA+ naive T cells. These receptors were obtained from a human donor in good health. Some libraries in this study had Jurkat cell RNA spiked in.

This clonotype has a count of ten or more. The chain combines TRBV7-2 with TRBJ2-7, with D hard to call. CDR1 is SGHTA and CDR2 is FQGNSA in the germline V gene. The CDR3 consists of 12 residues. Trimming cost V 7 bases and J 4 bases, with 11 bases left between them. CDR3: CASNSPRYEQYF. CDR3 DNA: TGTGCCAGCAACTCCCCAAGGTACGAGCAGTACTTC.

This clonotype was seen more than once but under ten times. The chain recombines TRBV12-5 with TRBJ2-7; D is uncertain. V dropped 2 bases and J dropped 9 bases, with 11 bases sitting between them. The CDR3 loop spans 12 amino acids. Looked up from germline, CDR1 is LGHNT and CDR2 is FRNRAP. CDR3 sequence: CASGLLGSWQYF. The CDR3 nucleotides read TGTGCTAGTGGTTTGTTAGGCAGCTGGCAGTACTTC. The whole variable domain, remainder taken from reference TRBV12-5 and TRBJ2-7, is DARVTQTPRHKVTEMGQEVTMRCQPILGHNTVFWYRQTMMQGLELLAYFRNRAPLDDSGMPKDRFSAEMPDATLATLKIQPSEPRDSAVYFCASGLLGSWQYFGPGTRLTVT.

This clonotype was counted only a few times. J is TRBJ2-1 and V is TRBV7-9; 9 bases agree with TRBD2. The CDR3 spans 14 residues. Trimming took 6 bases from V and 9 from J; bases not matched to a gene: 9. Germline lookup yields CDR1 SEHNR and CDR2 FQNEAQ (reference sequence). The CDR3 nucleotides are TGTGCCAGCAGTCTCTCGGGACTAGCAAGTGAGCAGTTCTTC. Translation: CASSLSGLASEQFF.

Many counts were recorded for this clonotype. The V call is TRBV5-5, the J call TRBJ1-4; TRBD1 matches at 7 bases. This CDR3 has 18 residues. The germline CDR1 and CDR2 sequences are SGHKS and YYEKEE (reference sequence). The V and J ends lost 0 bases and 0 bases, in that order; junction bases with no gene match: 8. The CDR3, as DNA: TGTGCCAGCAGCTTGGGGACAGGCGGATTTGCAACTAATGAAAAACTGTTTTTT. Its translation: CASSLGTGGFATNEKLFF.

This clonotype showed up many times. J is TRBJ2-7 and V is TRBV19, with D tentatively TRBD2 (6 bases). This CDR3 has 13 amino acids. Germline loops: CDR1 LNHDA, CDR2 SQIVND (reference sequence). Trimming took 2 bases from V and 4 from J, leaving 9 bases between them. The CDR3 coding sequence is TGTGCCAGTAGTATAATCGGGGGATACGAGCAGTACTTC. It encodes CASSIIGGYEQYF.